This TCR beta chain was retrieved from a study of control samples from healthy donors and cancer patients. Germline lookup yields CDR1 MNHEY and CDR2 SVGAGI. The CDR3 is made up of 14 amino acids. Trimming shortened V by 2 bases and J by 0 bases, and 8 bases separated the two germline ends. Here immunoSEQ multiplex PCR was the method, and the copy in TCRdb shows in-frame clones only, minus some. The table has tens of thousands of clones, over 75% seen once. The sequenced sample was PBMCs. The chain has TRBV6-5 and TRBJ2-7; perhaps TRBD2 as D (5 bases). The sequence was obtained from a woman aged 50 to 60 with head and neck cancer. CDR3 in DNA: TGTGCCAGCAGTTACGAGGGTCCCTCCTACGAGCAGTACTTC. Translated, it gives CASSYEGPSYEQYF.